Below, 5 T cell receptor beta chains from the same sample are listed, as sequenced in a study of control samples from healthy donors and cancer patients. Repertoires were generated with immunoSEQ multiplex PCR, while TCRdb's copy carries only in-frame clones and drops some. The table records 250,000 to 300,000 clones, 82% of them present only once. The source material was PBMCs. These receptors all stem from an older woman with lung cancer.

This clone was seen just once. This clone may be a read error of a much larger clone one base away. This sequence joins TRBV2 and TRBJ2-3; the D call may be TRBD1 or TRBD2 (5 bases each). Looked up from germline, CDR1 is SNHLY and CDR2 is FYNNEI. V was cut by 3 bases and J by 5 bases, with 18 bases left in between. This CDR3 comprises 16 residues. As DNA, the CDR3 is TGTGCCAGCAGTGAGCTAAGGGGCCGGACTGGAGATACGCAGTATTTT. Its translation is CASSELRGRTGDTQYF.

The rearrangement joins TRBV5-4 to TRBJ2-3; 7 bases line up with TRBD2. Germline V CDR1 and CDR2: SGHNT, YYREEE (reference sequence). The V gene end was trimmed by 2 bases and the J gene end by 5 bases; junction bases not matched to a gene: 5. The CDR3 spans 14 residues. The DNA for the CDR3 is TGTGCCAGCAGCTTCGGTGGGGGGGAAGATACGCAGTATTTT. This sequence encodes CASSFGGGEDTQYF. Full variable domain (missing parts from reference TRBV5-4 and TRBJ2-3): ETGVTQSPTHLIKTRGQQVTLRCSSQSGHNTVSWYQQALGQGPQFIFQYYREEENGRGNFPPRFSGLQFPNYSSELNVNALELDDSALYLCASSFGGGEDTQYFGPGTRLTVL.

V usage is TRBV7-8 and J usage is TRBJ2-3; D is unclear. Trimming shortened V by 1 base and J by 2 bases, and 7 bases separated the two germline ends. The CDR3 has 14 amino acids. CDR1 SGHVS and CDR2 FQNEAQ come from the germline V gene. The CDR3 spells CASSLDTATDTQYF. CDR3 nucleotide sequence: TGTGCCAGCAGCTTAGATACGGCCACAGATACGCAGTATTTT.

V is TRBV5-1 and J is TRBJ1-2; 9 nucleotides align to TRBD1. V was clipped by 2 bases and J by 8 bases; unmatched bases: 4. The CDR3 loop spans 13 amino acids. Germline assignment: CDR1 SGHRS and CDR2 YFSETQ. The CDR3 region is CASSLRTGEGYTF. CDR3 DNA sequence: TGCGCCAGCAGCTTAAGGACAGGGGAAGGCTACACCTTC.

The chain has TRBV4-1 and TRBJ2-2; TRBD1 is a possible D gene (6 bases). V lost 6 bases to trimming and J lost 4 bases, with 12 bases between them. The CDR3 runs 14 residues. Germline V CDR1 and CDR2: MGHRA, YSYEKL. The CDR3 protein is CASSAQGTTGELFF. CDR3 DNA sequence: TGCGCCAGCAGTGCACAGGGTACCACCGGGGAGCTGTTTTTT.